One sample yielded the 21 T cell receptor beta chains listed below, sequenced in a study of T cells in Graves' hyperthyroidism and ophthalmopathy. Amplified TCR beta CDR3 regions derived from RNA transcripts. Initially, a first-round RT-PCR of the TCR CDR3 employed the HTBI primer set. TCRdb ran MiXCR on the multiplex PCR reads and lists one entry per CDR3 protein. The sample lists hundreds of thousands of distinct CDR3 sequences, approximately 42% occurring once. Sequencing used peripheral blood or thyroid tissue (not recorded which). The source is an adult man with Graves' disease, either hyperthyroidism or ophthalmopathy (not recorded which).

Worth noting for this clonotype: One end of the junction fails to match germline, which may point to a read error. The gene calls are TRBV10-3 and TRBJ1-2; D gene unclear. Looked up from germline, CDR1 is ENHRY and CDR2 is SYGVKD. The CDR3 is 14 residues long. The CDR3 here is CASSYSSENYGYTF. For the CDR3, the DNA is TGTGCCAGCAGTTACTCTAGCGAAAACTATGGCTACACCTTC.

This clonotype was seen once. The V and J genes are TRBV10-3 and TRBJ1-1; TRBD1 matches at 7 bases. This CDR3 has 14 residues. Germline-derived CDR1 and CDR2 are ENHRY and SYGVKD. V trimming: 11 bases; J trimming: 1 base; junction bases outside the gene matches: 10. CDR3 DNA: TGTGCCGTGGCTAGACAGGGCGAGAACACTGAAGCTTTCTTT. It specifies CAVARQGENTEAFF.

This clonotype was counted ten times or more. This chain joins TRBV12-3 or TRBV12-4 and TRBJ1-2, with D hard to call. CDR3 size: 12 residues. V lost 4 bases and J lost 8, with 11 bases in between. The CDR3 sequence is CASSSPGDGYTF. CDR3 nucleotides: TGTGCCAGCAGTTCACCAGGTGACGGCTACACCTTC.

CDR3 DNA sequence: TGTGCCAGCAGCTTGCCGGCGGGGGATAATTCACCCCTCCACTTT. It encodes CASSLPAGDNSPLHF. J is TRBJ1-6 and V is TRBV7-6, with D perhaps TRBD1 (5 bases). The germline CDR1 and CDR2 sequences are SGHVS and FNYEAQ. Trimming cost V 3 bases and J 5 bases, with 11 bases left between them. This CDR3 is built from 15 residues. Variable domain in full (rest from reference TRBV7-6 and TRBJ1-6): GAGVSQSPRYKVTKRGQDVALRCDPISGHVSLYWYRQALGQGPEFLTYFNYEAQQDKSGLPNDRFSAERPEGSISTLTIQRTEQRDSAMYRCASSLPAGDNSPLHFGNGTRLTVT.

The V and J genes are TRBV6-5 and TRBJ2-1; no firm D call. The CDR3 extends over 14 amino acids. Looked up from germline, CDR1 is MNHEY and CDR2 is SVGAGI. V lost 0 bases and J lost 4, with 7 bases in between. CDR3 nucleotides: TGTGCCAGCAGTTACTCACAGCTTTACAATGAGCAGTTCTTC. Its protein product is CASSYSQLYNEQFF.

This clonotype was observed a few times. The chain uses TRBV24-1 and TRBJ2-7; 11 nucleotides line up with TRBD1. The ends lost 2 bases at V and 7 bases at J; junction bases unmatched: 9. CDR1 and CDR2 from the germline V gene are KGHDR and SFDVKD. CDR3 length: 16 amino acids. This CDR3 reads CATSDSGQGATWEQYF. The CDR3 DNA reads as TGTGCCACCAGTGATTCAGGACAGGGGGCCACATGGGAGCAGTACTTC.

The chain has TRBV10-3 and TRBJ1-6, with D tentatively TRBD1 (5 bases). The V end was cut by 6 bases, the J end by 9 bases, with 18 bases between. CDR3 length: 15 amino acids. Germline V gene sequence: CDR1 ENHRY, CDR2 SYGVKD. CDR3 loop: CAIRAGTAGGSPLHF. CDR3 DNA: TGTGCCATCAGGGCCGGGACGGCAGGAGGTTCACCCCTCCACTTT.

The table lists this clonotype with many counts. V gene TRBV29-1 combines with J gene TRBJ1-5; a possible D gene is TRBD1 (6 bases). The V gene lost 7 bases and the J gene lost 9 bases, with 16 bases spanning the gap. The CDR3 extends over 12 amino acids. In germline, CDR1 is SQVTM, CDR2 ANQGSEA. The CDR3: CSALTGPGPQHF. The CDR3 DNA reads as TGCAGCGCCCTGACAGGACCCGGGCCCCAGCATTTT.

This clonotype was counted at least ten times. V is TRBV29-1 and J is TRBJ1-2; unclear D gene. The V and J ends lost 3 bases and 0 bases respectively, with 8 bases between them. This CDR3 contains 13 residues. Germline CDR1 SQVTM, CDR2 ANQGSEA. This CDR3 reads CSVDLASNYGYTF. For the CDR3, the DNA is TGCAGCGTTGATCTGGCCTCTAACTATGGCTACACCTTC.

The sample holds many counts of this clonotype. The chain carries TRBV7-9 and TRBJ1-1; 7 positions agree with TRBD1. J was trimmed by 7 bases and V by 4 bases; bases with no gene match: 3. This CDR3 comprises 12 residues. Germline CDR1 reads SEHNR; CDR2 reads FQNEAQ (reference sequence). For the CDR3, the DNA is TGTGCCAGCAGCTGGGACAGTCGTGAAGCTTTCTTT. Its protein is CASSWDSREAFF. Supplemented by reference TRBV7-9 and TRBJ1-1, the full variable domain reads DTGVSQNPRHKITKRGQNVTFRCDPISEHNRLYWYRQTLGQGPEFLTYFQNEAQLEKSRLLSDRFSAERPKGSFSTLEIQRTEQGDSAMYLCASSWDSREAFFGQGTRLTVV.

This clonotype was seen ten or more times. This chain connects TRBV29-1 to TRBJ1-1; D unresolved. Trimming cost V 5 bases and J 0 bases, with 16 bases left between them. The length of the CDR3 is 15 residues. Germline CDR1 SQVTM, CDR2 ANQGSEA. CDR3 sequence reads: CSVSPRQAMNTEAFF. The CDR3 coding sequence is TGCAGCGTTTCTCCCAGGCAGGCGATGAACACTGAAGCTTTCTTT.

This clonotype has only a few counts. V gene TRBV6-5 combines with J gene TRBJ1-5; TRBD1 might be the D (6 bases). CDR1 MNHEY and CDR2 SVGAGI come from the germline V gene. The length of the CDR3 is 15 residues. The V end lost 5 bases, the J end lost 4 bases, and 15 bases lay between the germline ends. CDR3 region: CASSEVGGGNQPQHF. The DNA of the CDR3 is TGTGCCAGCAGTGAAGTGGGGGGCGGGAATCAGCCCCAGCATTTT.

The chain recombines TRBV29-1 with TRBJ2-5; D possibly corresponds to TRBD1 (5 bases). Germline CDR1 reads SQVTM; CDR2 reads ANQGSEA. Trimming shortened V by 4 bases and J by 11 bases, and 26 bases separated the two germline ends. The CDR3 has 15 amino acids. CDR3 sequence reads: CSVAGFGNTFGEQYF. DNA of the CDR3: TGCAGCGTTGCAGGGTTTGGAAACACCTTCGGAGAGCAGTACTTC.

This clonotype occurred many times. This rearrangement joins TRBV19 to TRBJ1-2; weak D call: TRBD1 (5 bases). The germline gives CDR1 LNHDA, CDR2 SQIVND (reference sequence). The CDR3 is made up of 14 amino acids. V gave up 3 bases and J gave up 4 bases, with 12 bases separating them. The CDR3 DNA sequence: TGTGCCAGTAGTATCAAGGGGAGCGGCTATGGCTACACCTTC. This translates into CASSIKGSGYGYTF.

V and J are TRBV2 and TRBJ1-5; D is unresolved. Germline V lookup: CDR1 SNHLY, CDR2 FYNNEI. This CDR3 spans 12 amino acids. The V gene lost 9 bases and the J gene lost 2 bases, with 8 bases spanning the gap. CDR3 loop: CASATRNQPQHF. In nucleotides, the CDR3 is TGTGCCAGTGCGACACGCAATCAGCCCCAGCATTTT.

The table lists this clonotype with a few counts. The chain joins TRBV20-1 to TRBJ1-6; TRBD1 agrees at 7 bases. Germline loops: CDR1 DFQATT, CDR2 SNEGSKA (reference sequence). This CDR3 spans 14 amino acids. The junction had 9 bases not matched to a gene; V was cut back by 6 bases and J by 7 bases. The CDR3 sequence: CSAKKTGNNSPLHF. As DNA, the CDR3 is TGCAGTGCCAAAAAGACAGGGAACAATTCACCCCTCCACTTT.

This rearrangement joins TRBV6-5 to TRBJ1-5; 8 nucleotides agree with TRBD1. CDR3 length: 15 amino acids. In germline, CDR1 is MNHEY, CDR2 SVGAGI. The junction had 4 bases not matched to a gene; V was cut back by 0 bases and J by 6 bases. Written as DNA, the CDR3 is TGTGCCAGCAGTTACTCGCGGACAGGGCTTCAGCCCCAGCATTTT. Translating gives CASSYSRTGLQPQHF.

This clonotype has more than one count but fewer than ten. The chain employs TRBV20-1 and TRBJ1-2; D is perhaps TRBD1 (5 bases). Trimming removed 6 bases from V and 2 bases from J, with 16 bases in between. The V gene's germline CDR1 is DFQATT and CDR2 SNEGSKA (reference sequence). The length of the CDR3 is 14 residues. The CDR3 is CSASGQGRNYGYTF. As DNA, the CDR3 is TGCAGTGCCTCAGGACAAGGGCGAAACTATGGCTACACCTTC.

This clonotype was observed a few times. A read error may be the cause here, since a much bigger clone is one base away. The genes are TRBV24-1 and TRBJ1-3; the D is unclear. The CDR3 consists of 13 residues. Trimming took 2 bases from V and 3 from J, leaving 4 bases between them. Germline V gives CDR1 KGHDR, CDR2 SFDVKD. This chain's CDR3 is CATSDSGGNTIYF. The CDR3 bases are TGTGCCACCAGTGATTCTGGTGGAAACACCATATATTTT.

The V gene is TRBV2, the J gene TRBJ2-7; D not certain. The V and J ends lost 6 bases and 4 bases respectively, with 7 bases between them. Germline CDR1 and CDR2: SNHLY and FYNNEI. The CDR3 runs to 11 residues. CDR3 region: CASRADYEQYF. In nucleotides, the CDR3 is TGTGCCAGCAGGGCGGATTACGAGCAGTACTTC.

There are many counts of this clonotype. The J gene is TRBJ2-2, the V gene TRBV2, with 8 positions matching TRBD1. Germline CDR1 SNHLY, CDR2 FYNNEI. The junction had 9 bases not matched to a gene; V was cut back by 4 bases and J by 5 bases. The CDR3 covers 16 residues. CDR3 sequence (DNA): TGTGCCAGCAGTGCCGCTGGACAGGGCAATACCGGGGAGCTGTTTTTT. It translates to CASSAAGQGNTGELFF.